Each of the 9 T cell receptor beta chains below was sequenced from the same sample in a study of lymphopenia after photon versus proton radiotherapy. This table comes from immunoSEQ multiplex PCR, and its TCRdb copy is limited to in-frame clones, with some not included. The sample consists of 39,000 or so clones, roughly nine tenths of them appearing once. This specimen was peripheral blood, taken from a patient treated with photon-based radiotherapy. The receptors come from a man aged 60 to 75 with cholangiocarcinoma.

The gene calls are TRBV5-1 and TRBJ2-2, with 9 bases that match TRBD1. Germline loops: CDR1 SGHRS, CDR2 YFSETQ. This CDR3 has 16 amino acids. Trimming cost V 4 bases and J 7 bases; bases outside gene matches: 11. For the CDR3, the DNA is TGCGCCAGCAGCCCTGGACAGGGGATGCAAGGCGGGGAGCTGTTTTTT. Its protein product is CASSPGQGMQGGELFF.

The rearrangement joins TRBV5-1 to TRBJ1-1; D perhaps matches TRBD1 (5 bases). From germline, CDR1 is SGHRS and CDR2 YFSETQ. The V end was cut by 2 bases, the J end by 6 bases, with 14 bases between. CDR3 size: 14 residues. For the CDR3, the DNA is TGCGCCAGCAGCTTCGACCAGGGAAAGGCTGAAGCTTTCTTT. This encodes CASSFDQGKAEAFF.

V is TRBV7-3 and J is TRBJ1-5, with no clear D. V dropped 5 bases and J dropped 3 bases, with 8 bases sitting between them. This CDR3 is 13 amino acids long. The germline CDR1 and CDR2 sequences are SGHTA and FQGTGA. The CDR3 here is CASSPMNNQPQHF. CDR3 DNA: TGTGCCAGCAGCCCGATGAACAATCAGCCCCAGCATTTT.

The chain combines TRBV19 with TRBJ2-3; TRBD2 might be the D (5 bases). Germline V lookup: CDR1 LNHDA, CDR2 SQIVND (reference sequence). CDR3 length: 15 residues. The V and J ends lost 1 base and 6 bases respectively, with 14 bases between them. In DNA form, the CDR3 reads TGTGCCAGTAGTATAGTCAAAGCGGTACAGGATACGCAGTATTTT. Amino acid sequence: CASSIVKAVQDTQYF.

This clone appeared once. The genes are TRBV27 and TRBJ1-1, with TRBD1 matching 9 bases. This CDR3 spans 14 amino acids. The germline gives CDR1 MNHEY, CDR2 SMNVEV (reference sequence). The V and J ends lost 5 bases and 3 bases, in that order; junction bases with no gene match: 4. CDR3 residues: CASSRWDRDTEAFF. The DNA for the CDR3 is TGTGCCAGCAGTAGGTGGGACAGGGACACTGAAGCTTTCTTT.

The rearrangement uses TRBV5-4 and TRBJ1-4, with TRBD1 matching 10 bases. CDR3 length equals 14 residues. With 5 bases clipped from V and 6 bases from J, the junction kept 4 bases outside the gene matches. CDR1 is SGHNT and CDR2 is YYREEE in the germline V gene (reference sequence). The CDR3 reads CASSSGTGDEKLFF. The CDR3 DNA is TGTGCCAGCAGTTCCGGGACAGGGGATGAAAAACTGTTTTTT. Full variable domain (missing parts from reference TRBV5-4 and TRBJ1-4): ETGVTQSPTHLIKTRGQQVTLRCSSQSGHNTVSWYQQALGQGPQFIFQYYREEENGRGNFPPRFSGLQFPNYSSELNVNALELDDSALYLCASSSGTGDEKLFFGSGTQLSVL.

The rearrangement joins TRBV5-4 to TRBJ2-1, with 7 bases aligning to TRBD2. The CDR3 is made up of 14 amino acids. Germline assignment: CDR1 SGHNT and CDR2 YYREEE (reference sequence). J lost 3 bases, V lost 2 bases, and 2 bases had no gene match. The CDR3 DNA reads TGTGCCAGCAGCTTACGGGGGGTCTACAATGAGCAGTTCTTC. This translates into CASSLRGVYNEQFF.

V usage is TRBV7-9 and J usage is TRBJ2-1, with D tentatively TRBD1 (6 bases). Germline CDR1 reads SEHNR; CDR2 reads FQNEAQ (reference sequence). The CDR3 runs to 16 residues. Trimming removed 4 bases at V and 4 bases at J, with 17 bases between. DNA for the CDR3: TGTGCCAGCAGCTCCTGGGTGGGGGCCGGTTACAATGAGCAGTTCTTC. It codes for CASSSWVGAGYNEQFF.

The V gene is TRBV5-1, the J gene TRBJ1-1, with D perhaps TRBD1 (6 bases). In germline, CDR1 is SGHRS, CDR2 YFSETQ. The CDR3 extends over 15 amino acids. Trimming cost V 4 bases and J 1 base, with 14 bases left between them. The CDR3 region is CASSLSRTENTEAFF. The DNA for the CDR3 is TGCGCCAGCAGCCTTTCCCGGACAGAGAACACTGAAGCTTTCTTT.